These T cell receptor beta chains were read from a single sample in a study of CD8+ T cells in alopecia areata. TCRdb keeps only in-frame clones here, not all; method: immunoSEQ multiplex PCR. Of approximately 180,000 clones in the sample, approximately 52% are singletons; the top ten hold 16%. This sample comprised CD4+ T cells sorted from blood, obtained at approximately week 60, from a patient treated with tofacitinib. The receptors stem from a human donor with alopecia areata. The CDR3 runs from the conserved cysteine through the conserved F or W.

v_call	cdr3_length	j_call	cdr3_aa
TRBV27	16	TRBJ2-2	CASRRNSGFQPGELFF
TRBV5-4	15	TRBJ2-7	CASSFGGTGSYEQYF
TRBV30	11	TRBJ2-1	CAWEVYNEQFF
TRBV10-3	15	TRBJ2-3	CAISDGAGGGVTQYF
TRBV25-1	14	TRBJ2-5	CASSELWGSETQYF
TRBV7-9	15	TRBJ2-7	CASSLNDRASYEQYF
TRBV11-2	13	TRBJ1-2	CASSPDREHGYTF
TRBV25-1	13	TRBJ2-3	CASSEYSTDTQYF
TRBV10-3	12	TRBJ2-3	CAISENGTPQYF
TRBV6-5	15	TRBJ1-6	CASSYAQGGSSPLHF
TRBV19	15	TRBJ1-1	CASSDRTRGNTEAFF